Judged by abundance, the clone carrying this T cell receptor (beta chain) is medium-sized (0.01 to 0.1%). Its antigen is unknown. The data were taken from a study of sequential checkpoint blockade in melanoma. Study background: Patients were randomized 1:1 to nivolumab-then-ipilimumab or ipilimumab-then-nivolumab first-line. Under 25 patients had matched tumor biopsies before treatment and at week 13 after nivolumab or ipilimumab alone. General study findings and limits: For nivolumab-first patients, baseline tumor clonality was associated with response.

The data were produced by immunoSEQ multiplex PCR, yet TCRdb's version contains in-frame clones alone and is incomplete. The table shows 2,000 to 2,500 clones, with 15% to 20% occurring only once. V trimming: 2 bases; J trimming: 2 bases; junction bases outside the gene matches: 2. The CDR3 loop spans 15 amino acids. The germline gives CDR1 SGHNT, CDR2 YENEEA. Treatment in this sample: randomized to nivolumab then ipilimumab (arm A) or the reverse (arm B). The sample consisted of tumor tissue (inferred from file names), taken from a patient given nivolumab and ipilimumab in sequence. The chain employs TRBV11-3 and TRBJ2-1, with 8 nucleotides matching TRBD2. The sequence derives from a human donor with melanoma. This CDR3 reads CASSLRGGTYNEQFF. In DNA, the CDR3 is TGTGCCAGCAGCTTACGCGGGGGGACCTACAATGAGCAGTTCTTC.